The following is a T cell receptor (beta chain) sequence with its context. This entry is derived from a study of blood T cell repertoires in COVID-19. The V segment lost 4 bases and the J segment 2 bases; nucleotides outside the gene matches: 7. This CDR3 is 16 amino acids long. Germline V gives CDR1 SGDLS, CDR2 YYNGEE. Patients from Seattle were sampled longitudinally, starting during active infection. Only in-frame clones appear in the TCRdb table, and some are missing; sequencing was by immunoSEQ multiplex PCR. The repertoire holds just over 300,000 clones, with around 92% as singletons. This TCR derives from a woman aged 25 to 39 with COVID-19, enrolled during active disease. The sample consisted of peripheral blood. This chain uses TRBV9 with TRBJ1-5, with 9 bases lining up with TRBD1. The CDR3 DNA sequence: TGTGCCAGCAGCCCCGGGACAGGGTATGGCAATCAGCCCCAGCATTTT. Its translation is CASSPGTGYGNQPQHF.